These 7 T cell receptor beta chains were all obtained from the same sample, sequenced in a study of OX40 agonist ivuxolimab in advanced cancers. The repertoire was sequenced with immunoSEQ multiplex PCR; TCRdb's copy has only in-frame clones and lacks some. The data show more than 80,000 clones, roughly nine tenths seen once. Sequenced material: CD4+ or CD8+ T cells sorted from blood, taken in a trial of the OX40 agonist ivuxolimab. All receptors derive from an adult with an advanced solid tumor such as melanoma, head and neck, liver or kidney cancer.

The chain recombines TRBV6-5 with TRBJ2-7; D not resolved. CDR1 MNHEY and CDR2 SVGAGI come from the germline V gene. V was clipped by 2 bases and J by 3 bases, with 8 bases between them. The CDR3 is 13 amino acids. The CDR3 sequence is CASSYGRHYEQYF. CDR3 bases: TGTGCCAGCAGTTACGGCAGGCACTACGAGCAGTACTTC.

The chain combines TRBV5-6 with TRBJ2-5; D is uncertain. The CDR3 extends over 15 amino acids. CDR1 is SGHDT, CDR2 YYEEEE, per germline. V gave up 1 base and J gave up 0 bases, with 10 bases separating them. The CDR3 DNA reads TGTGCCAGCAGCTTGTTTTGGTACAACCAAGAGACCCAGTACTTC. Its protein product is CASSLFWYNQETQYF.

The chain couples TRBV5-4 to TRBJ1-2; D uncertain. V gave up 0 bases and J gave up 4 bases, with 10 bases separating them. From germline, CDR1 is SGHNT and CDR2 YYREEE (reference sequence). CDR3 length equals 14 residues. The CDR3 DNA reads as TGTGCCAGCAGCTTGGCCAGGTCATTCTATGGCTACACCTTC. It encodes CASSLARSFYGYTF.

V and J are TRBV4-2 and TRBJ2-5, with D unresolved. The germline V and J ends were trimmed by 0 bases and 1 base, with 9 bases remaining between them. Germline CDR1 reads LGHNA; CDR2 reads YNFKEQ. CDR3 length equals 15 residues. The CDR3 DNA reads TGTGCCAGCAGCCAAGATCAGGACCGCCAAGAGACCCAGTACTTC. Its translation is CASSQDQDRQETQYF.

This clone has only a few counts. The chain combines TRBV6-1 with TRBJ1-5; D may be TRBD1 (5 bases). There are 14 residues in the CDR3. Per germline, CDR1 MNHNS and CDR2 SASEGT. The germline V and J ends were trimmed by 7 bases and 7 bases, with 17 bases remaining between them. The CDR3 here is CASTLLGGEQPQHF. CDR3 sequence (DNA): TGTGCCAGCACCCTTCTGGGGGGTGAGCAGCCCCAGCATTTT.

The rearrangement links TRBV2 to TRBJ1-2; no definite D call. This CDR3 has 14 amino acids. V gave up 3 bases and J gave up 4 bases, with 12 bases separating them. The germline gives CDR1 SNHLY, CDR2 FYNNEI. This CDR3 is CASSDRGDTYGYTF. The CDR3 DNA follows: TGTGCCAGCAGTGATCGAGGTGACACCTATGGCTACACCTTC. The full variable domain, in which reference TRBV2 and TRBJ1-2 provide the parts outside the CDR3, is EPEVTQTPSHQVTQMGQEVILRCVPISNHLYFYWYRQILGQKVEFLVSFYNNEISEKSEIFDDQFSVERPDGSNFTLKIRSTKLEDSAMYFCASSDRGDTYGYTFGSGTRLTVV.

V and J are TRBV5-8 and TRBJ2-5, with 13 bases aligning to TRBD2. This CDR3 is 16 amino acids long. V lost 4 bases, J lost 1 base, and 4 bases stayed unmatched. Germline CDR1 reads SGHTS; CDR2 reads YDEGEE. CDR3 protein: CASSKGLAGSQETQYF. The CDR3 region has the DNA TGTGCCAGCAGCAAGGGACTAGCGGGGTCCCAAGAGACCCAGTACTTC.